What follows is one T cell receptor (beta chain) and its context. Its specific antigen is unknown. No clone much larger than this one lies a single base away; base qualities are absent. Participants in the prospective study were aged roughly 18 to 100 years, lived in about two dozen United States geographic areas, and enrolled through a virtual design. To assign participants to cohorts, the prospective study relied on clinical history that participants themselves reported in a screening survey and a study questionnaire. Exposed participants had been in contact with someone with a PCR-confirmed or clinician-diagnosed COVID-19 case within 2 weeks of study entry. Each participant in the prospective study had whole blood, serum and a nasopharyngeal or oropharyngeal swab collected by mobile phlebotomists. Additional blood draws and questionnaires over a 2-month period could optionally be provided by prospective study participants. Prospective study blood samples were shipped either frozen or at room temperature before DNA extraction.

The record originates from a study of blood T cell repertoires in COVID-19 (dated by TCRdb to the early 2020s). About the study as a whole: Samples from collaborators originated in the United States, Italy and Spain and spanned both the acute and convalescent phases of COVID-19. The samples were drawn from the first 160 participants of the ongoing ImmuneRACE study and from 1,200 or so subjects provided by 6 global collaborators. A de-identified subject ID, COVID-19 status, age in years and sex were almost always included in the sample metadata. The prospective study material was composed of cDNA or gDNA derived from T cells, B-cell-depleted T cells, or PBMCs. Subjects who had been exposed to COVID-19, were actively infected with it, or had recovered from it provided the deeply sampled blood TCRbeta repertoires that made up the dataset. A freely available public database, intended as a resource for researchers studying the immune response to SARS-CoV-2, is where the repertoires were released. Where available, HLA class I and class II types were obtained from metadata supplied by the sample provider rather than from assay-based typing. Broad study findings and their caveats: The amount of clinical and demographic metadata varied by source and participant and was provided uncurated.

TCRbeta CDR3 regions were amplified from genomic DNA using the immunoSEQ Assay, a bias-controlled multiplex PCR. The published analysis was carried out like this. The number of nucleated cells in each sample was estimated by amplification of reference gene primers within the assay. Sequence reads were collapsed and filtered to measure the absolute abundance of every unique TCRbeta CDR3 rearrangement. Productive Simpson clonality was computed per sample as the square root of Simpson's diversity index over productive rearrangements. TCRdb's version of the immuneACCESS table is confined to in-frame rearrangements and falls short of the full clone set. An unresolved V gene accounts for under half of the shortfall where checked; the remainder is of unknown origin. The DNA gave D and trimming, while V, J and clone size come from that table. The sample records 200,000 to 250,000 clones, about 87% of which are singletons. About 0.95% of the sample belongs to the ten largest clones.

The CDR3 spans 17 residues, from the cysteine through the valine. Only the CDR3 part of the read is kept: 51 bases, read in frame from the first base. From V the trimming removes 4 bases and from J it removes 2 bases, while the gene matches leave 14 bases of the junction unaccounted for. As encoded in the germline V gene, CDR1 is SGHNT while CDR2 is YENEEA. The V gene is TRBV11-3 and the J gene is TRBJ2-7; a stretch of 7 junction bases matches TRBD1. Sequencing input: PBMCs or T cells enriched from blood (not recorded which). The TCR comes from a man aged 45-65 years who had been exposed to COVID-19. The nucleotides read TGTGCCAGCAGCTCAGGACAGGAGATAACCAATCCCTACGAGCAGTACGTC. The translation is CASSSGQEITNPYEQYV.